The rows below give T cell receptor beta chains drawn from one sample of a study of blood T cell repertoires in COVID-19. Sequencing used immunoSEQ multiplex PCR; TCRdb keeps in-frame clones, though not all of them. The data hold about half a million clones, with 89% observed a single time. The sample was peripheral blood. These receptor sequences come from a man between 18 and 35 years old with COVID-19, enrolled during active disease. Both conserved end residues are part of each CDR3. The D gene is left open where the match is weak. Clone size is not always given. Where it is, it says once, few, many or a class for expanded clones.

D	V	J	size	CDR3	DNA
TRBD1	TRBV19	TRBJ1-6	.	CASSISTTSGTGTHF	TGTGCCAGTAGTATATCCACTACATCCGGGACAGGGACCCACTTT
.	TRBV5-1	TRBJ2-7	few	CASSLVVAGNEQYF	TGCGCCAGCAGCTTGGTTGTCGCGGGGAACGAGCAGTACTTC
.	TRBV12-5	TRBJ2-2	few	CASGQWTSTGELFF	TGTGCTAGTGGTCAATGGACTTCTACCGGGGAGCTGTTTTTT
.	TRBV2	TRBJ1-2	.	CASRQGRGYTF	TGTGCCAGCAGGCAGGGGAGAGGCTACACCTTC
TRBD1	TRBV19	TRBJ2-7	.	CASRKTGGASYEQYF	TGTGCCAGTAGGAAAACAGGGGGCGCCTCCTACGAGCAGTACTTC
TRBD2	TRBV9	TRBJ2-2	once	CASSGPGLALTGELFF	TGTGCCAGCAGCGGACCGGGACTAGCCCTCACCGGGGAGCTGTTTTTT
.	TRBV5-1	TRBJ2-7	.	CASSLGSGHEQYF	TGCGCCAGCAGCTTGGGGAGTGGCCACGAGCAGTACTTC
.	TRBV5-1	TRBJ2-3	.	CASSLRRDADTQYF	TGCGCCAGCAGCTTGAGGAGGGATGCAGATACGCAGTATTTT
.	TRBV6-5	TRBJ1-1	.	CASSYFSAGNTEAFF	TGTGCCAGCAGTTACTTTTCAGCGGGCAACACTGAAGCTTTCTTT
TRBD1	TRBV6-1	TRBJ1-5	few	CASSEGTGLRQPQHF	TGTGCCAGCAGTGAAGGGACAGGGTTACGTCAGCCCCAGCATTTT
TRBD2	TRBV6-5	TRBJ2-3	.	CASSPGTSNTDTQYF	TGTGCCAGCAGTCCCGGGACTAGCAACACAGATACGCAGTATTTT
TRBD2	TRBV27	TRBJ2-5	.	CASRIWTSGIQETQYF	TGTGCCAGCAGGATATGGACTAGCGGGATACAAGAGACCCAGTACTTC
TRBD2	TRBV7-9	TRBJ2-1	.	CAGLAGGIAYNEQFF	TGTGCCGGACTAGCGGGAGGAATAGCCTACAATGAGCAGTTCTTC
.	TRBV5-1	TRBJ2-3	once	CASRSTSSSTDTQYF	TGCGCCAGCAGGAGCACTAGCTCTAGCACAGATACGCAGTATTTT
TRBD2	TRBV29-1	TRBJ2-3	.	CSGRTSSPADTQYF	TGCAGCGGAAGGACTAGCAGCCCGGCAGATACGCAGTATTTT
.	TRBV6-5	TRBJ1-2	.	CASSYRGGAVYGYTF	TGTGCCAGCAGTTACCGGGGAGGGGCCGTCTATGGCTACACCTTC
TRBD2	TRBV5-1	TRBJ2-1	.	CASSRITGTSGRGYEQFF	TGCGCCAGCAGCCGGATCACGGGGACTAGCGGGAGAGGCTATGAGCAGTTCTTC
TRBD1	TRBV12-5	TRBJ2-7	few	CASGLTGGNKQYF	TGTGCTAGTGGTTTGACAGGGGGTAATAAGCAGTACTTC
TRBD1	TRBV13	TRBJ2-7	.	CASSWAGQVTYEQYF	TGTGCCAGCAGCTGGGCCGGACAGGTTACCTACGAGCAGTACTTC
TRBD1	TRBV6-5	TRBJ2-7	once	CASSYTPGTGDKYF	TGTGCCAGCAGTTACACTCCCGGGACAGGGGATAAGTACTTC
.	TRBV2	TRBJ1-3	few	CASTERPSGNTIYF	TGTGCCAGCACAGAGAGGCCCTCTGGAAACACCATATATTTT
.	TRBV12-3/TRBV12-4	TRBJ2-7	.	CASSSRGGYEQYF	TGTGCCAGCAGTAGCCGAGGGGGCTACGAGCAGTACTTC
.	TRBV10-3	TRBJ2-6	.	CAIGETSGANVLTF	TGTGCCATCGGGGAGACCTCTGGGGCCAACGTCCTGACTTTC
.	TRBV7-3	TRBJ2-7	.	CASSSVAEYYEQYF	TGTGCCAGCAGCTCCGTCGCAGAATATTACGAGCAGTACTTC
.	TRBV19	TRBJ2-5	.	CASSILGAAGQETQYF	TGTGCCAGTAGTATATTGGGGGCGGCAGGACAAGAGACCCAGTACTTC
.	TRBV11-2	TRBJ2-7	.	CASSPSRGITEQYF	TGTGCCAGCAGCCCCTCACGGGGGATTACGGAGCAGTACTTC
.	TRBV6-5	TRBJ2-3	.	CASSRRQGLTDTQYF	TGTGCCAGCAGTCGACGACAGGGACTCACAGATACGCAGTATTTT